Below are 23 T cell receptor beta chains sequenced from a single sample in a study of blood T cell repertoires in COVID-19. Using immunoSEQ multiplex PCR, the repertoire was profiled, and TCRdb retains in-frame clones only, with some absent. The sample lists approximately 240,000 clones, around 85% seen once, with approximately 4% in the top ten. What was sequenced was peripheral blood. The receptors shown here come from a woman aged 40 to 55 with active or convalescent COVID-19.

V gene TRBV6-5 combines with J gene TRBJ2-7; TRBD2 might be the D (5 bases). Trimming removed 6 bases at V and 1 base at J, with 13 bases between. CDR3 length: 14 residues. In germline, CDR1 is MNHEY, CDR2 SVGAGI. Here the CDR3 DNA reads TGTGCCAGCAGAGTCCGTCCGGGGTCCTACGAGCAGTACTTC. Its translation: CASRVRPGSYEQYF.

This rearrangement joins TRBV28 to TRBJ2-1; 8 bases fit TRBD2. The CDR3 sequence is 18 residues long. Germline V gives CDR1 MDHEN, CDR2 SYDVKM. V shed 4 bases and J 10 bases; nucleotides not matched to a gene: 21. The CDR3 here is CASSSRLGLAQPLREQFF. Written as DNA, the CDR3 is TGTGCCAGCAGTTCCCGCCTCGGACTAGCACAGCCCCTTAGGGAGCAGTTCTTC.

The chain combines TRBV6-1 with TRBJ2-7; D may be TRBD1 (5 bases). Per germline, CDR1 MNHNS and CDR2 SASEGT. Trimming stripped 3 bases from V and 5 bases from J, with 14 bases between. CDR3 size: 14 residues. The DNA for the CDR3 is TGTGCCAGCAGTGAGGACATCCGGAGCCACGAGCAGTACTTC. Translating gives CASSEDIRSHEQYF.

V usage is TRBV7-2 and J usage is TRBJ1-2, with 7 bases aligning to TRBD1. From germline, CDR1 is SGHTA and CDR2 FQGNSA. CDR3 length: 14 amino acids. Losses at the gene ends were 4 bases for V and 8 bases for J; bases not matched to a gene: 10. CDR3 DNA sequence: TGTGCCAGCAGCTACGGACAGGCCCAAAGCGGCTACACCTTC. Residues: CASSYGQAQSGYTF.

The V call is TRBV5-1, the J call TRBJ2-3; TRBD2 matches at 9 bases. Germline-derived CDR1 and CDR2 are SGHRS and YFSETQ. V lost 3 bases, J lost 6 bases, and 5 bases stayed unmatched. This CDR3 region has 14 residues. CDR3 sequence (DNA): TGCGCCAGCAGCTCCGGACTAGCGTCGGATACGCAGTATTTT. This codes for CASSSGLASDTQYF.

This clone was seen only once. The chain carries TRBV6-1 and TRBJ2-7; weak D call: TRBD1 (5 bases). Trimming removed 3 bases from V and 4 bases from J, with 10 bases in between. Germline V gene data show CDR1 as MNHNS and CDR2 as SASEGT. The CDR3 totals 13 residues. CDR3 coding DNA: TGTGCCAGCAGTGAGGCTAACAGGTACGAGCAGTACGTC. Translating gives CASSEANRYEQYV.

The genes are TRBV14 and TRBJ1-1, with TRBD1 identical over 7 bases. The CDR3 sequence is 12 residues long. The V gene end was trimmed by 4 bases and the J gene end by 8 bases; junction bases not matched to a gene: 4. Germline loops: CDR1 SGHDN, CDR2 FVKESK. CDR3 residues: CASSPRTGEAFF. In DNA, the CDR3 is TGTGCCAGCAGCCCCAGGACAGGCGAAGCTTTCTTT.

The V gene is TRBV3-1 (or the pseudogene TRBV3-2), the J gene TRBJ1-2; TRBD1 agrees at 8 bases. The J segment lost 2 bases and the V segment lost 1 base, leaving 6 bases of the junction unmatched. This CDR3 contains 16 residues. From germline, CDR1 is LGHDT and CDR2 YNNKEL (reference sequence). CDR3 sequence reads: CASSQVGTGGNYGYTF. The CDR3 DNA sequence: TGTGCCAGCAGCCAAGTTGGGACAGGAGGAAACTATGGCTACACCTTC.

CDR3 sequence (DNA): TGTGCCAGTAGTAAACAGGGAACTGAAGCTTTCTTT. It codes for CASSKQGTEAFF. V is TRBV19 and J is TRBJ1-1, with D possibly being TRBD1 (6 bases). Germline-derived CDR1 and CDR2 are LNHDA and SQIVND (reference sequence). Between the trimmed V and J ends, which lost 4 bases and 5 bases, there was a span of 8 bases. This CDR3 region has 12 residues.

For the CDR3, the DNA is TGTGCCACCAGTCCCGGGGGGGCTTCCCGAGGGAACACTGAAGCTTTCTTT. Its translation is CATSPGGASRGNTEAFF. The rearrangement joins TRBV24-1 to TRBJ1-1; tentatively, D is TRBD1 (6 bases). V shed 6 bases and J shed 1 base, with 20 bases lying between them. CDR1 is KGHDR, CDR2 SFDVKD, per germline. The CDR3 totals 17 residues.

This chain joins TRBV2 and TRBJ2-3, with TRBD2 matching 9 bases. The CDR3 totals 15 residues. J lost 6 bases, V lost 7 bases, and 11 bases had no gene match. Germline CDR1 and CDR2: SNHLY and FYNNEI. The CDR3 protein is CASNRLAVSRDTQYF. CDR3 DNA: TGTGCCAGCAACCGACTAGCGGTCAGCAGGGATACGCAGTATTTT.

This clone showed up many times. The V and J genes are TRBV6-5 and TRBJ2-7; D gene unclear. Germline CDR1 and CDR2: MNHEY and SVGAGI. The CDR3 runs 12 residues. V was pared by 10 bases and J by 5 bases, with 15 bases between. CDR3 protein: CANLAFAHEQYV. CDR3 nucleotides: TGTGCCAATCTGGCCTTCGCCCACGAGCAGTACGTC.

J is TRBJ1-2 and V is TRBV19; 9 bases are a match to TRBD1. The CDR3 is made up of 15 amino acids. Looked up from germline, CDR1 is LNHDA and CDR2 is SQIVND (reference sequence). Trimming cost V 4 bases and J 5 bases; bases outside gene matches: 8. The CDR3 DNA reads as TGTGCCAGTAGTACTCGTATGACAGGGGGTTATGGCTACACCTTC. Its translation: CASSTRMTGGYGYTF.

V usage is TRBV21-1 and J usage is TRBJ1-2; TRBD1, the table's D call, was not compared with the DNA. TRBV21-1 is a recognized pseudogene. This CDR3 contains 18 residues. The CDR3 spells CASSKGRQGASRDYGYTF. DNA for the CDR3: TGTGCCAGCAGCAAAGGAAGACAGGGGGCAAGTAGGGACTATGGCTACACCTTC.

The J gene is TRBJ2-1, the V gene TRBV6-4; the match to TRBD2 covers 12 bases. Germline V CDR1 and CDR2: MRHNA, SNTAGT. The CDR3 spans 16 residues. J was trimmed by 8 bases and V by 4 bases; bases with no gene match: 9. The CDR3 DNA is TGTGCCAGCAGTGGGAGTGCTAGCGGGGGGGCTCATGAGCAGTTCTTC. Amino acid sequence: CASSGSASGGAHEQFF.

The V call is TRBV7-2, the J call TRBJ1-5; 7 bases match TRBD1. CDR1 SGHTA and CDR2 FQGNSA come from the germline V gene. The CDR3 is made up of 15 amino acids. V shed 3 bases, J shed 2 bases, and the junction held 4 bases outside the gene matches. DNA of the CDR3: TGTGCCAGCAGCTTTACAGGGGTCGGCAATCAGCCCCAGCATTTT. Protein: CASSFTGVGNQPQHF.

J is TRBJ2-2 and V is TRBV2, with 11 bases fitting TRBD2. The CDR3 loop spans 16 amino acids. In germline, CDR1 is SNHLY, CDR2 FYNNEI. V lost 4 bases to trimming and J lost 3 bases; unmatched junction nucleotides: 4. The CDR3 loop is CASSAASGGHTGELFF. The CDR3 nucleotides are TGTGCCAGCAGTGCGGCTAGCGGGGGGCACACCGGGGAGCTGTTTTTT.

V and J are TRBV7-9 and TRBJ1-2, with 7 bases fitting TRBD1. V lost 5 bases to trimming and J lost 3 bases; unmatched junction nucleotides: 6. CDR1 and CDR2 from the germline V gene are SEHNR and FQNEAQ (reference sequence). The CDR3 is made up of 14 amino acids. The CDR3 bases are TGTGCCAGCAGCGCTGACAGGGTCGACTATGGCTACACCTTC. Protein product: CASSADRVDYGYTF.

The gene calls are TRBV7-2 and TRBJ2-1; no clear D. The CDR3 totals 12 residues. Trimming removed 5 bases at V and 8 bases at J, with 10 bases between. Germline values: CDR1 SGHTA, CDR2 FQGNSA. The CDR3 sequence: CASSLNLYEQFF. CDR3 nucleotide sequence: TGTGCCAGCAGCCTGAACCTATATGAGCAGTTCTTC.

The V gene is TRBV29-1, the J gene TRBJ2-2, with 9 nucleotides matching TRBD2. The CDR3 is 13 residues long. The germline V gene has CDR1 SQVTM and CDR2 ANQGSEA. V dropped 5 bases and J dropped 6; count of bases not matched to a gene: 4. The CDR3 DNA reads TGCAGCGTTCTTAGGACTAGCGCCGGGGAGCTGTTTTTT. Translating it yields CSVLRTSAGELFF.

This chain links TRBV5-1 with TRBJ2-2; possible D gene TRBD1, 6 bases. The CDR3 runs to 14 residues. V was clipped by 6 bases and J by 1 base, with 10 bases between them. Germline CDR1 SGHRS, CDR2 YFSETQ. CDR3: CASKPGQNTGELFF. CDR3 nucleotides: TGCGCCAGCAAACCGGGACAGAACACCGGGGAGCTGTTTTTT. Supplemented by reference TRBV5-1 and TRBJ2-2, the full variable domain reads KAGVTQTPRYLIKTRGQQVTLSCSPISGHRSVSWYQQTPGQGLQFLFEYFSETQRNKGNFPGRFSGRQFSNSRSEMNVSTLELGDSALYLCASKPGQNTGELFFGEGSRLTVL.

The CDR3 loop reads CASSSTYLAADTQYF. CDR3 DNA: TGTGCCAGCAGCTCGACATACTTAGCGGCGGATACGCAGTATTTT. J is TRBJ2-3 and V is TRBV11-2; D might be TRBD2 (6 bases). The CDR3 covers 15 residues. V was cut by 4 bases and J by 6 bases, with 17 bases left in between. Germline CDR1 is SGHAT and CDR2 is FQNNGV.

The rearrangement joins TRBV7-9 to TRBJ1-1; 7 nucleotides agree with TRBD1. The CDR3 covers 15 residues. V shed 6 bases and J 5 bases; nucleotides not matched to a gene: 12. Germline lookup yields CDR1 SEHNR and CDR2 FQNEAQ (reference sequence). The CDR3 DNA reads as TGTGCCAGCAGTCGAGAGCTCAGGGGGAGAACTGAAGCTTTCTTT. This sequence encodes CASSRELRGRTEAFF.